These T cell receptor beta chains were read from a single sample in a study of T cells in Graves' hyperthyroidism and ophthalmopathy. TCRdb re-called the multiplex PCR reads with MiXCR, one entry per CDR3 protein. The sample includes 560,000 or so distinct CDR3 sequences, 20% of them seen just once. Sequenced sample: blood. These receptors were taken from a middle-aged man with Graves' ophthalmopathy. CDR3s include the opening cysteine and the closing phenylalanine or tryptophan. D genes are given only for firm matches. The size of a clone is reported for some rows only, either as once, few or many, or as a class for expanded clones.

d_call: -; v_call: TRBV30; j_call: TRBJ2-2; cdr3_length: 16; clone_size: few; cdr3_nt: TGTGCCTGGAGGGGCAGGGTTCGATGGGGCACCGGGGAGCTGTTTTTT; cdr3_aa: CAWRGRVRWGTGELFF
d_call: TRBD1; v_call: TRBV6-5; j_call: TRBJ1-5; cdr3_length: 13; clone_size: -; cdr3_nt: TGTGCCAGCAGTTACGACAGGGCTCAGCCCCAGCATTTT; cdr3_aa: CASSYDRAQPQHF
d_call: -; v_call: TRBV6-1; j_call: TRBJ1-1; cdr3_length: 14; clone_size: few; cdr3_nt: TGTGCCAGCAGGACGGGGGGCCCTTACACTGAAGCTTTCTTT; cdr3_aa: CASRTGGPYTEAFF
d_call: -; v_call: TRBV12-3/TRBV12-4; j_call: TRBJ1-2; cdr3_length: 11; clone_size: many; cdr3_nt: TGTGCCAGCAGTTTAGAACAGTTTTACACCTTC; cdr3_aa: CASSLEQFYTF
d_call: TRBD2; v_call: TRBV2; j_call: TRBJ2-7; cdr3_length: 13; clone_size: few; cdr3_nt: TGTGCCAGCAGTGAGATGCAGCGGGAGAAGCAGTACTTC; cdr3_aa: CASSEMQREKQYF
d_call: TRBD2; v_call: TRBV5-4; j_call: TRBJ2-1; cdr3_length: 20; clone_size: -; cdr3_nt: TGTGCCAGCAGCTTGGCCCTCACTAGCGGGGGGCCGAGCTCCTACAATGAGCAGTTCTTC; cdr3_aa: CASSLALTSGGPSSYNEQFF
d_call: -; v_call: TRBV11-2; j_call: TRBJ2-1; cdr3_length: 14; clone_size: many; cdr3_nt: TGTGCCAGCAGCTTACCGGGAGCCTACAATGAGCAGTTCTTC; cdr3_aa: CASSLPGAYNEQFF
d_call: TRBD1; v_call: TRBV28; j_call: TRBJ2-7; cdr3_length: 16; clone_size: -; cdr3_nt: TGTGCCAGCTCACTTACGGGACAGGGAAAAACCTACGAGCAGTACTTC; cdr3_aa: CASSLTGQGKTYEQYF
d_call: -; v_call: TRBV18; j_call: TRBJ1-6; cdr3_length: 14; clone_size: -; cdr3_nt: TGTGCCAGCTCTACAACAGGGTCGAATTCACCCCTCCACTTT; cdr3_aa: CASSTTGSNSPLHF
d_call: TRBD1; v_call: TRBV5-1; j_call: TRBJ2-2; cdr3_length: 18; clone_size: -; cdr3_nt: TGCGCCAGCAGAATCAGCCTAGAGACAGGGGGTAGCACCGGGGAGCTGTTTTTT; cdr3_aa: CASRISLETGGSTGELFF
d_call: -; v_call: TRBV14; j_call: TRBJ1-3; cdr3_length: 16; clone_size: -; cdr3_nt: TGTGCCAGCAGCCAACAGGGTGCCCTCCTTGGAAACACCATATATTTT; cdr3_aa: CASSQQGALLGNTIYF
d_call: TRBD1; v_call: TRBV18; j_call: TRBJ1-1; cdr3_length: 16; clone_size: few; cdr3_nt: TGTGCCAGCTCACCCTTATCCGGGACAGAGAACACTGAAGCTTTCTTT; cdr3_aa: CASSPLSGTENTEAFF
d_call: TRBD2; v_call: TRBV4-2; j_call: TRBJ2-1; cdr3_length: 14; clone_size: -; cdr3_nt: TGTGCCAGCAGCCAGGTGACTAGCGACAATGAGCAGTTCTTC; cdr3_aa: CASSQVTSDNEQFF
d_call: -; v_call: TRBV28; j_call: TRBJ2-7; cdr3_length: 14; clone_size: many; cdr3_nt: TGTGCCAGCAGTCCGGGCCCACGGAGGGACGAGCAGTACTTC; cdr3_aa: CASSPGPRRDEQYF
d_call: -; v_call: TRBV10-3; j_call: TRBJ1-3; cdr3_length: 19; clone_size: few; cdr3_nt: TGTGCCACCATGGTGACAGGAACACCCGCGGACGTCTCTGGAAACACCATATATTTT; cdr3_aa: CATMVTGTPADVSGNTIYF
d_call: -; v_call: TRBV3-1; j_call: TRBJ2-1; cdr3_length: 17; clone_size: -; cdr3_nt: TGTGCCAGCAGCCAAGTTGGTCTGGCGGGACCCTACAATGAGCAGTTCTTC; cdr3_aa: CASSQVGLAGPYNEQFF
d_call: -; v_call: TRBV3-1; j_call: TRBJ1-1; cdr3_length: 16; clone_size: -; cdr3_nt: TGTGCCAGCAGCCCCGGATTAGGAGCGGCGGACACTGAAGCTTTCTTT; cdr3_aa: CASSPGLGAADTEAFF
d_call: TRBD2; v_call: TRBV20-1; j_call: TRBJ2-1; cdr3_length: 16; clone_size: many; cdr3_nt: TGCAGTGCTAGCCGACTATCGGGAGGGCCGGACAATGAGCAGTTCTTC; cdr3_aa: CSASRLSGGPDNEQFF
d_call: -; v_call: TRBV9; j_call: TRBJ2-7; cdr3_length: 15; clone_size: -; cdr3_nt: TGTGCCAGCAGCGTAGACCTCGGGGGGCACTACGAGCAGTACTTC; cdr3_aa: CASSVDLGGHYEQYF
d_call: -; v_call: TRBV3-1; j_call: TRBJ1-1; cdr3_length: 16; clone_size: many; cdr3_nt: TGTGCCAGCAGCCATGTCACGGGGGCGGGAGGGACTGAAGCTTTCTTT; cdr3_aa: CASSHVTGAGGTEAFF
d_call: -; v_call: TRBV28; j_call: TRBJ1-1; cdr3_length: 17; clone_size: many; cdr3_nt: TGTGCCAGCAGCCCTGGGGGGGGTGCGGGCGGGTGGACTGAAGCTTTCTTT; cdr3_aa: CASSPGGGAGGWTEAFF
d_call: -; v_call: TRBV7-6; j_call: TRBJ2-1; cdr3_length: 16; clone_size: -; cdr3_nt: TGTGCCAGCGCCAACTTACAGGACCACCCATTCCGGGAGCAGTTCTTC; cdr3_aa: CASANLQDHPFREQFF
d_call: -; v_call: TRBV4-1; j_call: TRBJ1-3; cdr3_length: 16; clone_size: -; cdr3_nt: TGCGCCAGCAGCCAAGGTTGGATGACATATGAAAACACCATATATTTT; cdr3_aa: CASSQGWMTYENTIYF
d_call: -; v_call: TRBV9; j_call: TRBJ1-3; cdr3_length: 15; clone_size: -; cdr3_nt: TGTGCCAGCACCCATTCAGGGGCGGCTGGAAACACCATATATTTT; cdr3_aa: CASTHSGAAGNTIYF
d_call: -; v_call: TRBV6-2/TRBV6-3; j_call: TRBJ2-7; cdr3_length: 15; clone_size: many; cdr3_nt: TGTGCCAGCACCCGGCCGGGACTCAGCTCCTACGAGCAGTACTTC; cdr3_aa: CASTRPGLSSYEQYF
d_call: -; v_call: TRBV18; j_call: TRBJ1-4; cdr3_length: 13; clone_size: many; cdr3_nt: TGTGCCAGCTCGGGGAGGAGTAATGAAAAACTGTTTTTT; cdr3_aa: CASSGRSNEKLFF
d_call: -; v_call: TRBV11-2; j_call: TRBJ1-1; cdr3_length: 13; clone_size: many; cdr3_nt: TGTGCCAGCAGCGGGGGGACGGGCACTGAAGCTTTCTTT; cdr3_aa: CASSGGTGTEAFF